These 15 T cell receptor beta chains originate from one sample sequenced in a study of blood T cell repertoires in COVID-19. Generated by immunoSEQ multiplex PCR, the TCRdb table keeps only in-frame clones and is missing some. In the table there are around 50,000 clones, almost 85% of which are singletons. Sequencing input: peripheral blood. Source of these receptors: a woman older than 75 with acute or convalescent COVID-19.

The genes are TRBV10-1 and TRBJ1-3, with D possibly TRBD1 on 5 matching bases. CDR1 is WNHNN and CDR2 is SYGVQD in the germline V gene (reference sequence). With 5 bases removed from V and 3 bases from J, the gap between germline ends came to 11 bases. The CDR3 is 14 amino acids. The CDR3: CASSQGAVGNTIYF. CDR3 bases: TGCGCCAGCAGTCAAGGGGCAGTTGGAAACACCATATATTTT.

CDR3 sequence: CASSGTGDYYGYTF. DNA of the CDR3: TGCGCCAGCAGCGGGACAGGGGACTACTATGGCTACACCTTC. This chain links TRBV5-1 with TRBJ1-2; TRBD1 agrees at 10 bases. Unmatched junction bases numbered 3, after V lost 4 bases and J lost 3 bases. The CDR3 extends over 14 amino acids. Germline assignment: CDR1 SGHRS and CDR2 YFSETQ.

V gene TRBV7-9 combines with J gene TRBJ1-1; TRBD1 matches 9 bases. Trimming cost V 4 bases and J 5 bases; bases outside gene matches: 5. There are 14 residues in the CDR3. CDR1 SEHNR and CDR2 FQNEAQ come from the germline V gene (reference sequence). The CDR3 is CASSSTGGRTEAFF. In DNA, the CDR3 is TGTGCCAGCAGCTCGACAGGGGGTCGGACTGAAGCTTTCTTT.

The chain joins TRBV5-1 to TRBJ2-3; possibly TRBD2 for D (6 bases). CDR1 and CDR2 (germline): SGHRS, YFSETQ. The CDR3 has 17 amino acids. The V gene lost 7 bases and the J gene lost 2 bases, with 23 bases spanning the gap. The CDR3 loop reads CASLAGAGSIDTDTQYF. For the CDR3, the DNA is TGCGCCAGCTTGGCCGGAGCGGGCAGTATAGACACAGATACGCAGTATTTT.

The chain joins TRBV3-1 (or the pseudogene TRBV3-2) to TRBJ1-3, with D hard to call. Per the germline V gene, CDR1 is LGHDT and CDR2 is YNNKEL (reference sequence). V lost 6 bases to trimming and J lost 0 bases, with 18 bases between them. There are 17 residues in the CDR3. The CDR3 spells CASSKSFLGSSGNTIYF. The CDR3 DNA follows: TGTGCCAGCAGTAAATCATTCTTGGGGAGCTCTGGAAACACCATATATTTT.

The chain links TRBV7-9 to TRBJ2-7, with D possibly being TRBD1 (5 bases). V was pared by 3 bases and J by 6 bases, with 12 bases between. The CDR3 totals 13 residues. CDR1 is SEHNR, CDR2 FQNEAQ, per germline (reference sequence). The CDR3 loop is CASSLTAVGEQYF. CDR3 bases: TGTGCCAGCAGCTTGACAGCAGTGGGCGAGCAGTACTTC.

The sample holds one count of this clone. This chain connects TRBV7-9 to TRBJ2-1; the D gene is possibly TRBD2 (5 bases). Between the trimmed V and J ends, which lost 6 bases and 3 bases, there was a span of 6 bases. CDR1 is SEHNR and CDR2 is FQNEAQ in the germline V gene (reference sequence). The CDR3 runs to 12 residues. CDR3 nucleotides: TGTGCCAGCAGTCGGGACTACAATGAGCAGTTCTTC. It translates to CASSRDYNEQFF.

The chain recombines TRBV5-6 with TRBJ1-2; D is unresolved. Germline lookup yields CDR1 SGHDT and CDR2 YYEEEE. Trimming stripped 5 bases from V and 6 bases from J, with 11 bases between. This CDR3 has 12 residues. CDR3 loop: CASSYGIDGYTF. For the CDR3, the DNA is TGTGCCAGCAGTTACGGTATTGATGGCTACACCTTC.

The CDR3 spells CASSPGGPNTDTQYF. The CDR3 DNA reads as TGTGCCAGCAGCCCCGGGGGGCCAAACACAGATACGCAGTATTTT. The chain joins TRBV7-7 to TRBJ2-3; D perhaps matches TRBD2 (7 bases). The V gene's germline CDR1 is SSHAT and CDR2 FNYEAQ (reference sequence). The CDR3 loop spans 15 amino acids. V was cut by 5 bases and J by 2 bases, with 14 bases left in between. Full variable domain (outside the CDR3, taken from reference TRBV7-7 and TRBJ2-3): GAGVSQSPRYKVTKRGQDVTLRCDPISSHATLYWYQQALGQGPEFLTYFNYEAQPDKSGLPSDRFSAERPEGSISTLTIQRTEQRDSAMYRCASSPGGPNTDTQYFGPGTRLTVL.

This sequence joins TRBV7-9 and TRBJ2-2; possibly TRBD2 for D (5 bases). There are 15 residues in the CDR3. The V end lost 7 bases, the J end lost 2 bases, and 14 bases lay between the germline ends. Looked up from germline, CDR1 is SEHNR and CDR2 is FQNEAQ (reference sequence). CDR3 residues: CASKLTGDNTGELFF. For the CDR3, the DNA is TGTGCCAGCAAATTAACCGGGGATAACACCGGGGAGCTGTTTTTT.

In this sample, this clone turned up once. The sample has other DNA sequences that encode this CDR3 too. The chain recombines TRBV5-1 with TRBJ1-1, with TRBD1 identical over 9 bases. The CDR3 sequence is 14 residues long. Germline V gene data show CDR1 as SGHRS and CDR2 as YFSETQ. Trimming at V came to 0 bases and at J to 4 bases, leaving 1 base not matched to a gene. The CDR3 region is CASSLGQGGTEAFF. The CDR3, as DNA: TGCGCCAGCAGCTTGGGACAGGGGGGCACTGAAGCTTTCTTT.

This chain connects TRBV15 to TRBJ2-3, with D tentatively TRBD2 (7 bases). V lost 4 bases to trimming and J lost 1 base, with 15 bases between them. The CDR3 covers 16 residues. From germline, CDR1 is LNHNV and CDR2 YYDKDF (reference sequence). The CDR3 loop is CATSTRGGGGTDTQYF. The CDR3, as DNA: TGTGCCACCAGCACTCGCGGGGGCGGGGGCACAGATACGCAGTATTTT.

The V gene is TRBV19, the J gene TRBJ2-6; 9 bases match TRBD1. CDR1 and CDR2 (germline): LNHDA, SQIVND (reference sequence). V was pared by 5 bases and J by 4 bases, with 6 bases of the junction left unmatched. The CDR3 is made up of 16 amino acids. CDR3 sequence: CASSPGQGYGANVLTF. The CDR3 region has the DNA TGTGCCAGTAGTCCCGGACAGGGGTACGGGGCCAACGTCCTGACTTTC.

The CDR3 nucleotides read TGTGCCAGCAGCCAACGGGCGGGGGGTAACACCGGGGAGCTGTTTTTT. It is translated as CASSQRAGGNTGELFF. This chain connects TRBV3-1 (or the pseudogene TRBV3-2) to TRBJ2-2; 8 nucleotides line up with TRBD2. The CDR3 consists of 16 residues. The junction had 4 bases not matched to a gene; V was cut back by 2 bases and J by 2 bases. The germline V gene encodes CDR1 LGHDT and CDR2 YNNKEL (reference sequence).

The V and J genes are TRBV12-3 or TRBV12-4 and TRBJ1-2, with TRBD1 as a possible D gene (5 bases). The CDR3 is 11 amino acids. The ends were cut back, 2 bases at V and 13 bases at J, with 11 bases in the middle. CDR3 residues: CASSLSGRVTF. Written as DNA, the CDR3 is TGTGCCAGCAGTTTATCAGGGAGGGTCACCTTC.